Listed here is a single TCR beta chain. The CDR3 covers 16 residues. The germline CDR1 and CDR2 sequences are ENHRY and SYGVKD. Germline trimming cut 2 bases from V and 5 bases from J; bases unmatched to any gene: 5. Only in-frame clones appear in the TCRdb table, and some are missing; sequencing was by immunoSEQ multiplex PCR. Of just over 30,000 clones listed, around 90% are singletons. The source of the sample is a study of T cell changes during pregnancy in multiple sclerosis. Sequenced material: CD8+ T cells from peripheral blood mononuclear cells, taken in the first trimester of pregnancy. This receptor was taken from a female donor with multiple sclerosis, enrolled in a pregnancy study. J is TRBJ2-1 and V is TRBV10-3; 11 bases fit TRBD2. The CDR3 sequence: CAISEVLAGENNEQFF. The CDR3 DNA follows: TGTGCCATCAGTGAGGTACTAGCGGGGGAAAACAATGAGCAGTTCTTC.